Listed here are 14 T cell receptor beta chains from one sample, sequenced in a study of cytomegalovirus exposure and HLA in healthy donors. The PCR made use of 60 Vbeta and 13 Jbeta primers. Profiled with immunoSEQ multiplex PCR; TCRdb holds only in-frame clones, not every one. Found here are under 200,000 clones, around 76% of them singletons; the top ten hold under 2%. Input material: PBMCs. Receptors originate from a man aged 25 to 45 in good health and CMV-seronegative.

This chain links TRBV18 with TRBJ2-7, with 8 nucleotides matching TRBD2. CDR1 is KGHSH and CDR2 is LQKENI in the germline V gene. The J segment lost 6 bases and the V segment lost 6 bases, leaving 10 bases of the junction unmatched. This CDR3 contains 14 residues. CDR3 sequence reads: CASSLGAGEGEQYF. In nucleotides, the CDR3 is TGTGCCAGCTCCTTGGGAGCGGGAGAAGGCGAGCAGTACTTC.

The CDR3 nucleotides read TGTGCCAGCAGTGACGGAGGGTGGGCAAATCAGCCCCAGCATTTT. Its protein product is CASSDGGWANQPQHF. The chain recombines TRBV6-1 with TRBJ1-5; D not certain. Between the trimmed V and J ends, which lost 3 bases and 4 bases, there was a span of 13 bases. This CDR3 region has 15 residues. CDR1 MNHNS and CDR2 SASEGT come from the germline V gene.

The chain recombines TRBV27 with TRBJ1-5, with a weak D call TRBD1 (6 bases). This CDR3 contains 17 residues. Trimming took off 7 bases at V and 0 bases at J, with 19 bases between the two ends. Germline values: CDR1 MNHEY, CDR2 SMNVEV (reference sequence). DNA of the CDR3: TGTGCCAGCAAGCGGGACACCGGACCTTCTAGCAATCAGCCCCAGCATTTT. Translation: CASKRDTGPSSNQPQHF.

The chain couples TRBV5-4 to TRBJ2-3; D gene ambiguous. The V end was cut by 0 bases, the J end by 7 bases, with 12 bases between. The CDR3 runs 14 residues. Germline V gene lookup returns CDR1 SGHNT and CDR2 YYREEE (reference sequence). The CDR3 sequence is CASSLEGLRNTQYF. The CDR3 coding sequence is TGTGCCAGCAGCTTGGAAGGCCTGAGGAATACGCAGTATTTT.

This clone was picked up one time. The chain combines TRBV6-5 with TRBJ1-6, with 9 bases matching TRBD1. Germline V gene lookup returns CDR1 MNHEY and CDR2 SVGAGI. After removal of 8 bases from V and 6 bases from J, the junction contained 5 bases not matched to a gene. This CDR3 region has 14 residues. The CDR3 spells CASQGQGINSPLHF. DNA of the CDR3: TGTGCCAGCCAGGGACAGGGAATTAATTCACCCCTCCACTTT.

Comment on this clone: At one boundary the junction diverges from the germline segment, which might be a read error. This rearrangement joins TRBV4-1 to TRBJ1-3, with D uncertain. Per the germline V gene, CDR1 is MGHRA and CDR2 is YSYEKL. This CDR3 comprises 13 residues. The chain's CDR3 is CASSQVGEVLSVF. CDR3 bases: TGCGCCAGCAGCCAAGTCGGAGAGGTCCTTTCGGTTTTT.

The chain has TRBV7-9 and TRBJ2-7, with 10 bases identical to TRBD2. CDR3 length equals 16 residues. Per germline, CDR1 SEHNR and CDR2 FQNEAQ (reference sequence). Germline trimming cut 5 bases from V and 0 bases from J; bases unmatched to any gene: 7. The chain's CDR3 is CASSHSSGGYSYEQYF. In DNA, the CDR3 is TGTGCCAGCAGCCATTCTAGCGGGGGCTACTCCTACGAGCAGTACTTC.

The genes are TRBV12-2 and TRBJ2-1; the D call in the table, TRBD1, was not verified against the DNA. TRBV12-2 has pseudogene status. CDR3 length equals 18 residues. The CDR3 sequence is CASRTRTGGQSSYNEQFF. DNA for the CDR3: TGTGCAAGTCGCACCCGGACAGGGGGCCAGAGCTCCTACAATGAGCAGTTCTTC.

The chain uses TRBV14 and TRBJ2-1; D ambiguous. V was cut by 1 base and J by 9 bases, with 10 bases left in between. This CDR3 region has 13 residues. CDR1 and CDR2 from the germline V gene are SGHDN and FVKESK. The CDR3 loop reads CASSQVDFGEQFF. The CDR3 region has the DNA TGTGCCAGCAGCCAAGTAGACTTCGGTGAGCAGTTCTTC.

This clone is a singleton in its sample. This chain uses TRBV5-6 with TRBJ2-7; perhaps TRBD2 as D (7 bases). Germline CDR1 and CDR2: SGHDT and YYEEEE. The V end was cut by 3 bases, the J end by 1 base, with 11 bases between. The CDR3 has 14 residues. The CDR3 reads CASSSGRGSYEQYF. In DNA, the CDR3 is TGTGCCAGCAGCTCGGGGAGGGGGTCCTACGAGCAGTACTTC.

DNA of the CDR3: TGCGCCAGCAGCTCAGTTGGCTCTGGAAACACCATATATTTT. This sequence encodes CASSSVGSGNTIYF. The V call is TRBV5-1, the J call TRBJ1-3; D is uncertain. V was clipped by 3 bases and J by 0 bases, with 7 bases between them. Germline V gives CDR1 SGHRS, CDR2 YFSETQ. The CDR3 is 14 amino acids.

The chain has TRBV10-1 and TRBJ1-4; no clear D gene. V lost 6 bases, J lost 5 bases, and 16 bases lay in between. There are 15 residues in the CDR3. Germline V gives CDR1 WNHNN, CDR2 SYGVQD (reference sequence). In DNA, the CDR3 is TGCGCCAGCAGCCCGGACCCGGGAGGCAATGAAAAACTGTTTTTT. Translation: CASSPDPGGNEKLFF.

The rearrangement uses TRBV14 and TRBJ2-1; 9 positions agree with TRBD2. The CDR3 sequence is 17 residues long. V dropped 4 bases and J dropped 9; count of bases not matched to a gene: 16. Germline V gene sequence: CDR1 SGHDN, CDR2 FVKESK. This CDR3 is CASSPSYRTSVFGEQFF. In DNA form, the CDR3 reads TGTGCCAGCAGCCCCAGCTACCGGACTAGCGTTTTCGGTGAGCAGTTCTTC. The entire variable domain, with the rest obtained from reference TRBV14 and TRBJ2-1, is as follows: EAGVTQFPSHSVIEKGQTVTLRCDPISGHDNLYWYRRVMGKEIKFLLHFVKESKQDESGMPNNRFLAERTGGTYSTLKVQPAELEDSGVYFCASSPSYRTSVFGEQFFGPGTRLTVL.

The CDR3 DNA reads as TGTGCCAGCAGCTCAACAGGGCCGGGCACTGAAGCTTTCTTT. Translating it yields CASSSTGPGTEAFF. V is TRBV11-3 and J is TRBJ1-1, with D perhaps TRBD1 (6 bases). The CDR3 sequence is 14 residues long. Germline V lookup: CDR1 SGHNT, CDR2 YENEEA. The ends were cut back, 4 bases at V and 4 bases at J, with 13 bases in the middle.